The clone carrying this T cell receptor beta chain was seen once. The source of the sample is a study of cytomegalovirus exposure and HLA in healthy donors. In the PCR, 60 Vbeta and 13 Jbeta primers were used. Here immunoSEQ multiplex PCR was the method, and the copy in TCRdb shows in-frame clones only, minus some. Here the sample spans approximately 150,000 clones, more than 80% being singletons. The sequenced sample consisted of PBMCs. This TCR was sampled from a woman younger than 30 in good health and CMV-seropositive.

CDR3 in amino acids: CASSLSQVGETQYF. CDR3 in DNA: TGTGCCAGCAGTTTATCACAGGTGGGAGAGACCCAGTACTTC. The J gene is TRBJ2-5, the V gene TRBV27; a weak D match, TRBD1 (5 bases). This CDR3 contains 14 residues. CDR1 is MNHEY, CDR2 SMNVEV, per germline (reference sequence). Trimming removed 0 bases at V and 4 bases at J, with 9 bases between.